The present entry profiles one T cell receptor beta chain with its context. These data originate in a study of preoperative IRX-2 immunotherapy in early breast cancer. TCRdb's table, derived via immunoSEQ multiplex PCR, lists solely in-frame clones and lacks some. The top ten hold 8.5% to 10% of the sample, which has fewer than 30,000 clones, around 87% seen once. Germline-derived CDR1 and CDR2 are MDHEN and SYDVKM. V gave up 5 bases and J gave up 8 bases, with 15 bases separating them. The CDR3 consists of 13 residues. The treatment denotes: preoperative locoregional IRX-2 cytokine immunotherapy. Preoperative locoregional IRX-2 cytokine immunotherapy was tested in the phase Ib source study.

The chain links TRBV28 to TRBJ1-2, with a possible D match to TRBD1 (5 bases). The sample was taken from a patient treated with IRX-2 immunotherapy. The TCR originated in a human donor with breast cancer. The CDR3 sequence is CASSPQGRGGYTF. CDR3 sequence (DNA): TGTGCCAGCAGTCCGCAGGGCCGGGGAGGCTACACCTTC.